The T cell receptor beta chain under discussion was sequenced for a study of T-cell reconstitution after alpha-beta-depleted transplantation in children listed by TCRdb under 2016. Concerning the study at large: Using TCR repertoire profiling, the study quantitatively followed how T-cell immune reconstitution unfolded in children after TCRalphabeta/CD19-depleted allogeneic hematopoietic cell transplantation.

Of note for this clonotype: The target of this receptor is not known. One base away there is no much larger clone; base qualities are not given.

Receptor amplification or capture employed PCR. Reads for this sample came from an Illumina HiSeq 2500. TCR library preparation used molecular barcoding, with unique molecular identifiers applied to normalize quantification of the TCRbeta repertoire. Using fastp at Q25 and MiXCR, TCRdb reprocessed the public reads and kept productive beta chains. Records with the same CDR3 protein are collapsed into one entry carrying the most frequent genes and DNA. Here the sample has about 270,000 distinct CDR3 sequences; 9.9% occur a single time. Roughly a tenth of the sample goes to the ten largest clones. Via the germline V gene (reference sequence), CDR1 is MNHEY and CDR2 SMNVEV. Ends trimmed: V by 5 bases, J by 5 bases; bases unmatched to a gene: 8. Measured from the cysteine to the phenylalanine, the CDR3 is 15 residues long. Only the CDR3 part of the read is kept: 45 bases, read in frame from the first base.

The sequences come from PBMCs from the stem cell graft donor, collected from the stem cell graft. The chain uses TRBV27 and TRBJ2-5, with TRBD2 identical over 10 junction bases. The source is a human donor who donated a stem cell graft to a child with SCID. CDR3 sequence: CASSPAGGPVETQYF. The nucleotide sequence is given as TGTGCCAGCAGTCCAGCGGGGGGGCCCGTGGAGACCCAGTACTTC.